This TCR beta chain appears in the sequencing data of a study of somatic mutations in cytotoxic T cells in rheumatoid arthritis. Assay used: immunoSEQ multiplex PCR; TCRdb lists only in-frame clones, some missing. The repertoire consists of about 20,000 clones, with roughly 86% occurring once and the leading ten covering over 15%. Germline trimming cut 5 bases from V and 3 bases from J; bases unmatched to any gene: 7. Germline values: CDR1 SGHDT, CDR2 YYEEEE. The CDR3 runs 14 residues. The rearrangement joins TRBV5-6 to TRBJ1-1; 7 bases are a match to TRBD1. The origin of this receptor is a woman in her forties or fifties in good health. Material: CD8+ T cells sorted from blood. DNA of the CDR3: TGTGCCAGCAGACCAGGGGGTTTACACACTGAAGCTTTCTTT. Protein product: CASRPGGLHTEAFF.